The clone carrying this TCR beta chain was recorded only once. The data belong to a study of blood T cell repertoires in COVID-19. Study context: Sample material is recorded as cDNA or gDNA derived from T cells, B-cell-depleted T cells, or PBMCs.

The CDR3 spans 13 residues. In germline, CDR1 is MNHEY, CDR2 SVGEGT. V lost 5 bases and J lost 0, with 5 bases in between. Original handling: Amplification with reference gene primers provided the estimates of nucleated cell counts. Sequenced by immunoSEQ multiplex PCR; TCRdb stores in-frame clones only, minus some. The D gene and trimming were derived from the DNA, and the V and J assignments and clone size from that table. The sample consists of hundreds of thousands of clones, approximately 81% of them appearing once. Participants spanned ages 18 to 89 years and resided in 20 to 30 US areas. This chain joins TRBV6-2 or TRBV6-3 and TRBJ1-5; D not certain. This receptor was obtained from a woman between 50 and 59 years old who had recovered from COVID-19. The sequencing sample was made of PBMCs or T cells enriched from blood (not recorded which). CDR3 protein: CASSSNSNQPQHF. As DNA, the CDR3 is TGTGCCAGCAGTAGCAATAGCAATCAGCCCCAGCATTTT.